The 10 T cell receptor beta chains presented below share a single source sample, sequenced in a study of brain T cells in children with intractable seizures. Time point noted: blood from clinic visit 5 months post-surgery; TSC patient then seizure free. Assay used: immunoSEQ multiplex PCR; TCRdb lists only in-frame clones, some missing. The data contain about 320,000 clones, about 93% of them seen just once; the ten biggest clones take up 5.7%. The sequencing used peripheral blood, collected around 5 months after surgery. These receptors came from a boy under two years old with tuberous sclerosis and intractable seizures.

The chain couples TRBV5-1 to TRBJ2-7; the match to TRBD2 covers 12 bases. The CDR3 length is 14 residues. Trimming cost V 3 bases and J 2 bases; bases outside gene matches: 0. The V gene's germline CDR1 is SGHRS and CDR2 YFSETQ. CDR3 in DNA: TGCGCCAGCAGCTCTAGCGGGGGGGCCTACGAGCAGTACTTC. As protein: CASSSSGGAYEQYF.

The V gene is TRBV28, the J gene TRBJ2-5, with 12 bases matching TRBD2. The CDR3 sequence is 20 residues long. Germline CDR1 is MDHEN and CDR2 is SYDVKM. J lost 5 bases, V lost 6 bases, and 22 bases had no gene match. The CDR3 DNA reads as TGTGCCAGCAGCTCCCCCCTACTTCGGGCTAGCGGGAGGGCCTACGAGACCCAGTACTTC. Its translation is CASSSPLLRASGRAYETQYF. Supplemented by reference TRBV28 and TRBJ2-5, the full variable domain reads DVKVTQSSRYLVKRTGEKVFLECVQDMDHENMFWYRQDPGLGLRLIYFSYDVKMKEKGDIPEGYSVSREKKERFSLILESASTNQTSMYLCASSSPLLRASGRAYETQYFGPGTRLLVL.

This clone was detected once. CDR3 residues: CASRQQIPYEQYF. For the CDR3, the DNA is TGTGCCAGCAGGCAACAGATACCGTACGAGCAGTACTTC. This rearrangement joins TRBV28 to TRBJ2-7; D gene unclear. Germline assignment: CDR1 MDHEN and CDR2 SYDVKM. The V end was cut by 6 bases, the J end by 4 bases, with 13 bases between. CDR3 length: 13 residues.

A remark on this clone: Other DNA sequences within the sample encode an identical CDR3. This chain connects TRBV29-1 to TRBJ1-1, with 9 bases lining up with TRBD1. Germline trimming cut 6 bases from V and 0 bases from J; bases unmatched to any gene: 2. The CDR3 spans 13 residues. Germline CDR1 is SQVTM and CDR2 is ANQGSEA. CDR3 sequence (DNA): TGCAGCGTCGGGACAGGGTTGAACACTGAAGCTTTCTTT. It encodes CSVGTGLNTEAFF.

The chain has TRBV7-2 and TRBJ1-5; D remains ambiguous. CDR1 is SGHTA, CDR2 FQGNSA, per germline. This CDR3 spans 13 amino acids. Trimming left V 4 bases short and J 5 bases short, with 9 bases between. The CDR3 DNA is TGTGCCAGCAGCTCCACCCGTGATCAGCCCCAGCATTTT. The encoded protein is CASSSTRDQPQHF.

V and J are TRBV19 and TRBJ1-1; 8 positions agree with TRBD1. CDR1 is LNHDA, CDR2 SQIVND, per germline (reference sequence). Trimming took 0 bases from V and 5 from J; bases not matched to a gene: 5. This CDR3 contains 15 residues. CDR3 region: CASSIDQGARTEAFF. The CDR3 region has the DNA TGTGCCAGTAGTATAGATCAGGGGGCGAGGACTGAAGCTTTCTTT.

The chain uses TRBV4-1 and TRBJ1-2, with TRBD1 as a possible D gene (5 bases). The V and J ends lost 3 bases and 7 bases respectively, with 15 bases between them. This CDR3 comprises 14 residues. CDR1 and CDR2 (germline): MGHRA, YSYEKL. CDR3 in amino acids: CASSQTEGPGGYTF. The CDR3 coding sequence is TGCGCCAGCAGCCAGACGGAGGGGCCTGGTGGCTACACCTTC.

The sample holds one count of this clone. The chain links TRBV6-5 to TRBJ1-5; possibly TRBD1 for D (5 bases). Per germline, CDR1 MNHEY and CDR2 SVGAGI. The germline V and J ends were trimmed by 5 bases and 2 bases, with 7 bases remaining between them. This CDR3 comprises 13 residues. The DNA of the CDR3 is TGTGCCAGCAGTAAGGGGCGCAATCAGCCCCAGCATTTT. Residues: CASSKGRNQPQHF.

Written as DNA, the CDR3 is TGCGCCAGCAGTCGAACTTGTTCTTGGGACAGGGGCCGAGCTAACTATGGCTACACCTTC. Amino acids: CASSRTCSWDRGRANYGYTF. The gene calls are TRBV23-1 and TRBJ1-2, with 10 bases identical to TRBD1. TRBV23-1 counts as an open reading frame of uncertain function. V was clipped by 4 bases and J by 0 bases; unmatched bases: 17. The CDR3 runs 20 residues.

V usage is TRBV28 and J usage is TRBJ1-1; possible D gene TRBD1, 5 bases. Germline CDR1 reads MDHEN; CDR2 reads SYDVKM. CDR3 length: 13 amino acids. Trimming took off 7 bases at V and 0 bases at J, with 9 bases between the two ends. This CDR3 reads CASTGLMNTEAFF. The CDR3 DNA reads TGTGCCAGCACGGGACTCATGAACACTGAAGCTTTCTTT.